Listed below are T cell receptor beta chains from one sample, sequenced in a study of blood T cell repertoires in COVID-19. Sequenced by immunoSEQ multiplex PCR; TCRdb stores in-frame clones only, minus some. The sample holds approximately 170,000 clones, more than 65% seen once. The source material was peripheral blood. These receptors originate from an elderly woman with active or convalescent COVID-19. CDR3s include the opening cysteine and the closing phenylalanine or tryptophan. A D gene is named only where the DNA matches it firmly. Clone size appears in some rows only: once, few, many, or a class for an expanded clone.

V,size,D,J,DNA,CDR3
TRBV21-1,.,.,TRBJ1-5,TGTGCCAGCAGCCCTCAGGAGGACAGGGGATATACTTATCAGCCCCAGCATTTT,CASSPQEDRGYTYQPQHF
TRBV21-1,.,.,TRBJ2-7,TGTGCCAGCAGCACCCAGGGGGCAAGCTACGAGCAGTACTTC,CASSTQGASYEQYF
TRBV9,.,.,TRBJ1-1,TGTGCCAGCAGCGTAGACAGCACGAACACTGAAGCTTTCTTT,CASSVDSTNTEAFF
TRBV7-8,.,TRBD2,TRBJ2-1,TGTGCCAGCAGCTCACTAGCGGGATCCTACAATGAGCAGTTCTTC,CASSSLAGSYNEQFF
TRBV10-3,.,.,TRBJ2-3,TGTGCCATCAGTGATCGGTTTCCGGCAGGGGGCACAGATACGCAGTATTTT,CAISDRFPAGGTDTQYF
TRBV6-5,.,TRBD2,TRBJ2-1,TGTGCCAGCAGTTACGGGCTAGCGGCGAACAATGAGCAGTTCTTC,CASSYGLAANNEQFF
TRBV3-1/TRBV3-2,.,TRBD1,TRBJ1-6,TGTGCCAGCAGCCAAGAGGGGACAGCGCCCCTCCACTTT,CASSQEGTAPLHF
TRBV28,.,TRBD2,TRBJ2-3,TGTGCCAGCAGCCCGATAGGACTAGCGGGCACAGATACGCAGTATTTT,CASSPIGLAGTDTQYF
TRBV7-8,.,.,TRBJ1-5,TGTGCCAGCAGCTTACTGTCAGGGGACCAGCCCCAGCATTTT,CASSLLSGDQPQHF
TRBV20-1,.,.,TRBJ1-6,TGCAGTGCTAGTCGTCAGGGTTCGGATTCACCCCTCCACTTT,CSASRQGSDSPLHF
TRBV7-3,.,TRBD1,TRBJ2-7,TGTGCCAGCAGCTTAGTAGGGGGCGCCACCTACGAGCAGTACTTC,CASSLVGGATYEQYF
TRBV7-3,.,.,TRBJ2-1,TGTGCCAGCAGCGTGGGGCAGAATCAGTACAATGAGCAGTTCTTC,CASSVGQNQYNEQFF
TRBV5-1,few,TRBD1,TRBJ1-3,TGCGCCAGCACACGGGACAGTCCGTTCTCTGGAAACACCATATATTTT,CASTRDSPFSGNTIYF
TRBV5-1,once,TRBD1,TRBJ1-4,TGCGCCAGCAGCGCGGGACAGGGGACAAAACTGTTTTTT,CASSAGQGTKLFF
TRBV7-3,.,.,TRBJ2-1,TGTGCCAGCAGCTTGGGGGGGCCCCCCAATGAGCAGTTCTTC,CASSLGGPPNEQFF
TRBV6-2/TRBV6-3,.,.,TRBJ2-1,TGTGCCAGCAGTTCAACGGCGGCGGGATGGGCAAATGAGCAGTTCTTC,CASSSTAAGWANEQFF
TRBV28,.,TRBD2,TRBJ2-4,TGTGCCAGCAGCACCACTACCCCTTCTAGTGGGAGGGCCAAGTGGTTTCTTCAGTACTTC,CASSTTTPSSGRAKWFLQYF
TRBV4-1,few,TRBD1,TRBJ1-2,TGCGCCAGCAGCCAAGTGGTAAGGGGGCAATATGGCTACACCTTC,CASSQVVRGQYGYTF
TRBV6-6,.,.,TRBJ2-7,TGTGCCAGCAGTTACTCGGCTAGCTATTACGAGCAGTACTTC,CASSYSASYYEQYF
TRBV6-6,.,.,TRBJ2-5,TGTGCCAGCAGCACTAGGGCGGGGTACCAAGAGACCCAGTACTTC,CASSTRAGYQETQYF
TRBV9,.,.,TRBJ2-1,TGTGCCAGCAGCGTTGTTAACAATGAGCAGTTCTTC,CASSVVNNEQFF
TRBV6-6,.,.,TRBJ2-7,TGTGCCAGCACTGACTCCGGGTCCAGCTCCTACGAGCAGTACTTC,CASTDSGSSSYEQYF
TRBV20-1,.,.,TRBJ2-7,TGCAGTGCTGAGCGGTCCTACGAGCAGTACTTC,CSAERSYEQYF
TRBV5-8,.,TRBD1,TRBJ1-2,TGTGCCAGCAGCCTACAAGGACAGGTCTATGGCTACACCTTC,CASSLQGQVYGYTF
TRBV6-5,.,.,TRBJ2-7,TGTGCCAGCAGGGAGTTGGACAGCTCCTACGAGCAGTACTTC,CASRELDSSYEQYF
TRBV5-1,once,.,TRBJ2-7,TGCGCCAGCAGGAGGGGGAGCGAGCAGTACTTC,CASRRGSEQYF
TRBV9,.,TRBD2,TRBJ2-5,TGTGCCAGCAGCCCCACGCCGGGGGGGTTACAAGAGACCCAGTACTTC,CASSPTPGGLQETQYF
TRBV27,.,TRBD1,TRBJ1-5,TGTGCCAACCTAGGACAGGGCTGGCCCCAGCATTTT,CANLGQGWPQHF
TRBV6-5,few,TRBD2,TRBJ2-1,TGTGCCAGCAATTTACTAGCGGGAGACTACAATGAGCAGTTCTTC,CASNLLAGDYNEQFF
TRBV5-4,.,.,TRBJ2-2,TGTGCCAGCAGCTTGGAGCTGAACACCGGGGAGCTGTTTTTT,CASSLELNTGELFF
TRBV3-1/TRBV3-2,.,TRBD1,TRBJ2-2,TGTGCCTCAGACAGGGGGTTCACCGGGGAGCTGTTTTTT,CASDRGFTGELFF
TRBV18,.,TRBD2,TRBJ2-5,TGTGCCAGCTCACCAACACTAGCGGGAACGGCGGAGACCCAGTACTTC,CASSPTLAGTAETQYF
TRBV6-5,.,.,TRBJ1-3,TGTGCCAGCAGTTATGACACTGGCTCTGGAAACACCATATATTTT,CASSYDTGSGNTIYF
TRBV27,.,TRBD1,TRBJ1-3,TGTGCCAGCAGTCCCGACAGGGTGTCTGGAAACACCATATATTTT,CASSPDRVSGNTIYF
TRBV9,.,TRBD2,TRBJ2-2,TGTGCCAGCAGCGAACCTTCGGGGGGGGCTACCGGGGAGCTGTTTTTT,CASSEPSGGATGELFF
TRBV28,.,.,TRBJ2-3,TGTGCCAGCAGTTCCCCTAGCACAGATACGCAGTATTTT,CASSSPSTDTQYF
TRBV7-8,.,.,TRBJ2-7,TGTGCCAGCAGCCCGCTGGGAGCCAACGAGCAGTACTTC,CASSPLGANEQYF
TRBV6-5,few,.,TRBJ1-1,TGTGCCAGCAGTCTACAGGTGAACACTGAAGCTTTCTTT,CASSLQVNTEAFF
TRBV5-4,few,.,TRBJ2-3,TGTGCCAGCAGCTTGAAAGGGGGGGGAGGCACAGATACGCAGTATTTT,CASSLKGGGGTDTQYF
TRBV15,.,.,TRBJ1-5,TGTGCCACCGGGCAGGGGCCACATAGCAATCAGCCCCAGCATTTT,CATGQGPHSNQPQHF
TRBV18,.,TRBD2,TRBJ2-1,TGTGCCAGCTCACCGGTGGGTCGGGAGGGTACTTTCTTC,CASSPVGREGTFF